The clone carrying this T cell receptor (beta chain) was seen only a few times. As yet, its antigen is unknown. Germline CDR1 and CDR2: MNHEY and SVGAGI. The CDR3 spans 16 residues. V shed 5 bases and J 8 bases; nucleotides not matched to a gene: 9. The source of the sample is a study of identical twins. Notes on the study in general: There was more out-of-frame TCR alpha sharing in monozygotic twins than models estimated. With abundant cord blood beta clonotypes, insertions were fewer; memory repertoires showed no such pattern.

TCRdb reanalysed the 5' RACE reads using MiXCR and keeps one entry per CDR3 protein. The sample records 690,000 or so distinct CDR3 sequences, 8% to 9% being singletons. The same sample was also used in a study of yellow fever vaccine responses in identical twins.

The sequence was obtained from a woman aged 18-30 years in good health. The sequencing input was PBMCs. The chain links TRBV6-5 to TRBJ2-3; 14 bases agree with TRBD2. The CDR3 DNA is TGTGCCAGCAGTGCCGTTGGGACTAGCGGGAGTAGTACGCAGTATTTT. Its protein is CASSAVGTSGSSTQYF.